This T cell receptor (beta chain) was identified in a study of identical twins (dated by TCRdb to 2016 to 2018). With respect to the entire study: To test whether fetal clonotypes persist, the study used deep sequencing on TCR alpha and beta repertoires from monozygotic twins, unrelated adults of various ages, and cord blood. Replicate twin experiments were performed at different times using different library preparation protocols to rule out contamination.

Overall study outcomes, separate from this receptor: Invariant T cells such as MAIT and iNKT could partly confound zero-insertion analyses, although diverse VJ usage argued against such confounding for most clonotypes. In monozygotic twins, recombination models systematically underestimated out-of-frame TCR alpha sharing, but the models matched the sharing seen between unrelated individuals. In beta out-of-frame sequences, excess twin sharing was weaker, because having fewer shared sequences lowered the signal-to-noise ratio. Compared with coincidental sharing between unrelated individuals, out-of-frame TCR alpha sequences shared between twins had an excess of sequences with low generation probability. Abundant cord blood beta clonotypes carried fewer insertions; young adult naive repertoires showed a weaker similar trend, while memory repertoires showed none. Because the same donors could not be followed over many years, conclusions were based on cross-sectional statistical analysis.

CDR3 length: 12 amino acids, cysteine to phenylalanine. Kept here is only the CDR3 DNA, which spans 36 bases and is read in frame from base 1. V is reduced by 4 bases and J by 4 bases, leaving a spacing of 10 bases between them. Looking up the germline V gene yields CDR1 SQVTM and CDR2 ANQGSEA. The library relied on 5' RACE. TCRdb names Illumina HiSeq 2000 as the instrument used. Template switching added a universal primer binding site, and the final cDNA carried a unique molecular identifier that allowed TCR cDNA molecules to be counted accurately. First-strand cDNA for TCR alpha and beta chains was synthesized from specific primers in the conserved constant-segment region. To control for contamination, each cDNA library was double barcoded with a SMART-Mk sample barcode plus Illumina barcodes. Two successive PCR steps introduced TruSeq adapter sequences along with Illumina sample barcodes. The Illumina HiSeq platform was used with custom primers to sequence TCR alpha and beta cDNA libraries. Regarding the original processing steps: MiGEC was used to process raw reads and extract unique molecular identifiers, and MiXCR was used to find CDR3 positions. Recombination models were inferred per individual with the repgenHMM and IGoR tools using an EM algorithm. Shared clonotype analysis was performed with the tcR package in R, normalizing sharing by the product of cloneset sizes. To study raw recombination without the effects of thymic and clonal selection, out-of-frame nonproductive sequences were analyzed. TCRdb passed the public sequencing reads through fastp at Q25 and MiXCR, retaining productive beta sequences. Each entry is one CDR3 protein sequence, shown with its most common DNA and genes. The V and J calls, along with clone size, are taken from TCRdb and not from the paper's own processing. Recorded for this sample are roughly 1.6 million distinct CDR3 sequences; roughly a third of them occurred a single time. 0.25% to 0.3% of the sample is taken by the ten largest.

This clonotype occurred a few times. What antigen it recognizes has not been identified. No base quality information exists; no much larger clone differs at one position. Every donor was a healthy Caucasian. The source is a newborn girl in good health. The sequencing sample was made of cord blood. The rearranged chain carries TRBV29-1 and TRBJ1-2, with an unclear D gene assignment. The DNA sequence reads TGCAGCGTTGTGGCCAGGCCCTATGGCTACACCTTC. This gives the protein CSVVARPYGYTF.